A single sample is the source of the 12 T cell receptor beta chains below, sequenced in a study of PD-1 blockade in classical Hodgkin lymphoma. Sequenced by immunoSEQ multiplex PCR; TCRdb stores in-frame clones only, minus some. This table holds approximately 34,000 clones, just over 75% found once. Each and every patient relapsed after autologous stem cell transplantation, and patients got differing brentuximab vedotin exposure. The material was peripheral blood mononuclear cells (PBMCs), obtained before the second cycle of nivolumab. The receptors derive from a human donor with classical Hodgkin lymphoma.

The chain links TRBV5-5 to TRBJ1-6; D remains unclear. V was shortened by 1 base and J by 8 bases, with 4 bases between the two germline ends. CDR1 and CDR2 (germline): SGHKS, YYEKEE (reference sequence). The CDR3 sequence is 12 residues long. CDR3 region: CASSLTDSPLHF. In DNA form, the CDR3 reads TGTGCCAGCAGCTTGACCGATTCACCCCTCCACTTT.

The genes are TRBV21-1 and TRBJ1-5; the D call TRBD1 from the table was never checked on the DNA. TRBV21-1 is a known pseudogene. The CDR3 runs to 16 residues. CDR3: CASSVPRGTENQPQHF. The CDR3 region has the DNA TGTGCCAGCAGCGTACCGCGAGGGACAGAAAATCAGCCCCAGCATTTT.

This clone turned up a few times. The chain carries TRBV11-2 and TRBJ2-7; possibly TRBD2 for D (5 bases). Germline V gene sequence: CDR1 SGHAT, CDR2 FQNNGV. Trimming removed 5 bases at V and 3 bases at J, with 17 bases between. CDR3 length: 15 amino acids. The CDR3 is CASSPGIGEGYEQYF. The CDR3 bases are TGTGCCAGCAGCCCGGGGATTGGGGAAGGCTACGAGCAGTACTTC.

V and J are TRBV6-5 and TRBJ1-5; the D is unclear. The CDR3 runs 13 residues. Trimming left V 5 bases short and J 1 base short, with 6 bases between. Per germline, CDR1 MNHEY and CDR2 SVGAGI. CDR3 in DNA: TGTGCCAGCAGTAGACTGAGCAATCAGCCCCAGCATTTT. Translating gives CASSRLSNQPQHF.

The chain carries TRBV2 and TRBJ2-7, with 8 bases fitting TRBD2. Germline CDR1 reads SNHLY; CDR2 reads FYNNEI. The CDR3 runs to 16 residues. The J segment lost 0 bases and the V segment lost 6 bases, leaving 10 bases of the junction unmatched. For the CDR3, the DNA is TGTGCCAGCAGCCACGACCCCGGGGGGGGCTCCTACGAGCAGTACTTC. As protein: CASSHDPGGGSYEQYF.

This clone was seen more than once but under ten times. The rearrangement uses TRBV5-6 and TRBJ1-1; TRBD1 aligns across 9 bases. The CDR3 consists of 14 residues. J was trimmed by 4 bases and V by 5 bases; bases with no gene match: 6. Germline CDR1 and CDR2: SGHDT and YYEEEE. The chain's CDR3 is CASRGTGGTTEAFF. The CDR3 DNA reads TGTGCCAGCAGAGGCACAGGGGGCACCACTGAAGCTTTCTTT.

This rearrangement joins TRBV19 to TRBJ2-3, with 10 nucleotides matching TRBD2. V lost 0 bases and J lost 5; bases outside the gene matches: 8. There are 17 residues in the CDR3. The V gene's germline CDR1 is LNHDA and CDR2 SQIVND (reference sequence). CDR3 region: CASSIDLTSGDVDTQYF. CDR3 DNA sequence: TGTGCCAGTAGTATAGACCTAACTAGCGGGGACGTAGATACGCAGTATTTT.

This chain links TRBV4-2 with TRBJ1-2, with TRBD1 matching over 8 bases. Germline CDR1 and CDR2: LGHNA and YNFKEQ. The V gene end was trimmed by 4 bases and the J gene end by 7 bases; junction bases not matched to a gene: 14. The CDR3 extends over 16 amino acids. In DNA form, the CDR3 reads TGTGCCAGCAGCCCAGGAGGGCAGGGGGCGTTGGGTGGCTACACCTTC. This codes for CASSPGGQGALGGYTF.

This chain uses TRBV5-6 with TRBJ2-6; possible D gene TRBD2, 5 bases. V was cut by 3 bases and J by 5 bases, with 9 bases left in between. Germline CDR1 SGHDT, CDR2 YYEEEE. The length of the CDR3 is 14 residues. The CDR3 nucleotides are TGTGCCAGCAGCTCGACGGGAAGGGCCAACGTCCTGACTTTC. As protein: CASSSTGRANVLTF. Complete variable domain (other parts from reference TRBV5-6 and TRBJ2-6): DAGVTQSPTHLIKTRGQQVTLRCSPKSGHDTVSWYQQALGQGPQFIFQYYEEEERQRGNFPDRFSGHQFPNYSSELNVNALLLGDSALYLCASSSTGRANVLTFGAGSRLTVL.

This clone has a single count. The chain combines TRBV11-2 with TRBJ2-3; 15 nucleotides align to TRBD2. The CDR3 has 14 residues. V trimming: 6 bases; J trimming: 7 bases; junction bases outside the gene matches: 2. In germline, CDR1 is SGHAT, CDR2 FQNNGV. CDR3 DNA sequence: TGTGCCAGCAGGGGACTAGCGGGGGGTCATACGCAGTATTTT. Translation: CASRGLAGGHTQYF.

The V call is TRBV4-1, the J call TRBJ2-7, with TRBD2 matching 7 bases. This CDR3 region has 19 residues. Germline V gives CDR1 MGHRA, CDR2 YSYEKL. V shed 0 bases, J shed 2 bases, and the junction held 16 bases outside the gene matches. CDR3 sequence reads: CASSQDEEWEGWRAYEQYF. CDR3 nucleotides: TGCGCCAGCAGCCAAGATGAAGAGTGGGAGGGGTGGCGAGCCTACGAGCAGTACTTC.

The chain combines TRBV10-1 with TRBJ2-7; tentative D call: TRBD1 (6 bases). The CDR3 totals 15 residues. Trimming shortened V by 5 bases and J by 3 bases, and 17 bases separated the two germline ends. Germline loops: CDR1 WNHNN, CDR2 SYGVQD (reference sequence). This chain's CDR3 is CASSFDRFYFYEQYF. The CDR3 DNA follows: TGCGCCAGCAGTTTTGACAGGTTTTATTTCTACGAGCAGTACTTC.